This T cell receptor (beta chain) came from a study of early T cells in non-severe SARS-CoV-2 infection (dated by TCRdb to about 2021). Notes on the research overall: Because TCR sequencing relied on bulk RNA taken from unsorted whole blood, pairing of alpha and beta chains was not possible.

Summary of the overall study and its limitations: Matching against VDJdb was skewed toward anti-spike CD8 responses, likely underestimated virus-specific expansions, and missed private and CD4 specificities.

This clonotype showed up many times. The specificity of this receptor is unknown. No base-level quality is on record; no much larger clone is a single base apart. Set within a cohort of healthcare workers in London, UK, this nested case-control study involved weekly PCR testing of nasopharyngeal swabs along with blood sampling. Healthcare workers were recruited between 23 and 31 March 2020, during the week of the UK lockdown, and were followed weekly for up to about 15 weeks. The CDR3 measures 16 amino acids from cysteine to phenylalanine. CDR3 DNA only is kept here, 48 bases in frame from base 1. The trim is 0 bases for V and 2 bases for J, with a gap of 13 bases between the germline ends. From a lookup of the germline V gene (reference sequence), CDR1 and CDR2 are LNHNV and YYDKDF. The library was generated by 5' RACE. The listed sequencing device is NextSeq 500. In the TCR library protocol, unique molecular identifiers were attached to individual cDNA molecules to correct for PCR bias and sequencing error. Sequencing covered both TCR alpha and beta chains, and within each sample the abundances of alpha and beta sequences were tightly co-correlated. The paper's processing steps were these. V gene, J gene and CDR3 annotation of TCR sequences was performed with Decombinator V4. TCRs were defined as expanded if a significant change between any two time points was detected under a Poisson model with p below 0.0001. TCR abundances were normalised to the total number of TCRs sequenced per sample and were expressed as counts per million. TRAV1-2 paired with TRAJ12, TRAJ20 or TRAJ33 defined MAIT TCRs, while TRAV10 paired with TRAJ18 defined iNKT TCRs. VDJdb, accessed on 1 November 2021, was searched for TCRs annotated for CMV, EBV and SARS-CoV-2, and TCRs annotated for more than one antigen were excluded. TCRdb reprocessing: public reads trimmed at Q25 with fastp, clones called with MiXCR, in-frame beta chains kept. A single entry per CDR3 protein holds the most common genes and DNA from its merged rows. The V and J calls follow TCRdb's processing rather than the paper's. Counted in this sample were about 77,000 distinct CDR3 sequences; 5% of them appeared once. The ten largest clones represent around 7.3% of the sample.

This TCR derives from an adult who was a healthcare worker with PCR-confirmed SARS-CoV-2 infection or an uninfected control (not recorded which). The chain couples TRBV15 to TRBJ2-5, with the D gene not confidently named. The specimen was whole blood, collected at baseline. The DNA is as follows: TGTGCCACCAGCAGAGATCTGATGGGGATACAAGAGACCCAGTACTTC. Its protein product is CATSRDLMGIQETQYF. With the portions outside the CDR3 filled from the reference TRBV15 and TRBJ2-5 genes, the complete variable region becomes DAMVIQNPRYQVTQFGKPVTLSCSQTLNHNVMYWYQQKSSQAPKLLFHYYDKDFNNEADTPDNFQSRRPNTSFCFLDIRSPGLGDTAMYLCATSRDLMGIQETQYFGPGTRLLVL.